The clone carrying this TCR beta chain occurred once. No antigen is known for it. The junction had 3 bases not matched to a gene; V was cut back by 4 bases and J by 6 bases. The V gene's germline CDR1 is PRHDT and CDR2 FYEKMQ (reference sequence). CDR3 size: 14 residues. The naive CD8 population came from CD45RO-negative cells selected for CCR7, without terminally differentiated effector memory CD45RA+ cells. The data were taken from a study of shared clonotypes between healthy human individuals. Study information: Each donor's CD8 memory used one plate, CD8 naive two, each CD4 subset three.

Regarding the study as a whole: Expectations were that clonotype sharing among donors would be affected by sequencing depth.

It was about 210 ng DNA, approximately 30,000 T cell genomes, that sorted-subset replicate PCRs used. Per the original data handling: Junction-only sequences without quality scores were provided by ImmunoSEQ, so filtering was different. TCRdb's copy holds only in-frame clones and misses some; the assay was immunoSEQ multiplex PCR. Clone size and V and J calls were adopted from that table, with D and trimming inferred from the DNA. In the table there are more than 2 million clones, about 95% of which are singletons. The TCR originated in a man between 18 and 35 years old in good health. Input material: naive CD8+ T cells sorted from blood. This chain connects TRBV13 to TRBJ1-5, with 10 bases lining up with TRBD1. The CDR3 DNA sequence: TGTGCCAGCAGCTCAGGACAGGGGGGTCAGCCCCAGCATTTT. Amino acids: CASSSGQGGQPQHF.